The 25 T cell receptor beta chains listed next were all sequenced from one sample in a study of cytomegalovirus exposure and HLA in healthy donors. The primer mix had 60 Vbeta and 13 Jbeta primers. TCRdb's table, derived via immunoSEQ multiplex PCR, lists solely in-frame clones and lacks some. The sample yields about 55,000 clones, 77% seen once. The sequencing input was PBMCs. These receptors were obtained from a female donor in good health and CMV-seronegative.

This clone turned up a few times. The V call is TRBV5-1, the J call TRBJ1-4, with D uncertain. Germline values: CDR1 SGHRS, CDR2 YFSETQ. This CDR3 spans 15 amino acids. V dropped 3 bases and J dropped 6 bases, with 15 bases sitting between them. CDR3 sequence (DNA): TGCGCCAGCAGCTCGGACTTTCGGCTGGATGAAAAACTGTTTTTT. Translated: CASSSDFRLDEKLFF.

The chain carries TRBV5-1 and TRBJ2-2; D remains unclear. Trimming shortened V by 0 bases and J by 0 bases, and 6 bases separated the two germline ends. Germline V gene sequence: CDR1 SGHRS, CDR2 YFSETQ. The CDR3 runs to 15 residues. DNA of the CDR3: TGCGCCAGCAGCTTGGAGTCAGCGAACACCGGGGAGCTGTTTTTT. Translated: CASSLESANTGELFF.

A few counts support this clone. The identical CDR3 is also encoded by other nucleotide sequences in the sample. The chain combines TRBV28 with TRBJ1-1; D not resolved. Looked up from germline, CDR1 is MDHEN and CDR2 is SYDVKM. CDR3 length: 14 residues. V shed 1 base and J shed 2 bases, with 8 bases lying between them. The CDR3 sequence is CASSLSGGNTEAFF. The DNA of the CDR3 is TGTGCCAGCAGTTTATCGGGAGGAAACACTGAAGCTTTCTTT.

This clone came up a few times. No DNA is shown, since the ends of the CDR3 on it are uncertain; the CDR3 is the one TCRdb lists. This chain connects TRBV28 to TRBJ1-1; the listed D gene, TRBD1, was not tested against the DNA. The CDR3 totals 15 residues, both ends included. Germline loops: CDR1 MDHEN, CDR2 SYDVKM. The CDR3 reads CATIITGASGREAFF.

The J gene is TRBJ2-5, the V gene TRBV5-1, with D possibly TRBD1 on 5 matching bases. This CDR3 region has 14 residues. Germline V gene sequence: CDR1 SGHRS, CDR2 YFSETQ. The V gene lost 2 bases and the J gene lost 5 bases, with 13 bases spanning the gap. Here the CDR3 reads CASSLTGTGETQYF. CDR3 DNA sequence: TGCGCCAGCAGCTTAACAGGAACCGGCGAGACCCAGTACTTC. The full variable domain, rest sourced from reference TRBV5-1 and TRBJ2-5, is KAGVTQTPRYLIKTRGQQVTLSCSPISGHRSVSWYQQTPGQGLQFLFEYFSETQRNKGNFPGRFSGRQFSNSRSEMNVSTLELGDSALYLCASSLTGTGETQYFGPGTRLLVL.

This chain's CDR3 is CASSELGVSGNQPQHF. CDR3 sequence (DNA): TGTGCCAGCAGTGAATTAGGGGTTTCCGGCAATCAGCCCCAGCATTTT. This sequence joins TRBV6-1 and TRBJ1-5; weak D call: TRBD1 (5 bases). Germline V gene data show CDR1 as MNHNS and CDR2 as SASEGT. The V end lost 2 bases, the J end lost 2 bases, and 13 bases lay between the germline ends. The CDR3 is made up of 16 amino acids.

The J gene is TRBJ2-1, the V gene TRBV7-2; TRBD2 might be the D (7 bases). This CDR3 region has 17 residues. The ends were cut back, 6 bases at V and 1 base at J, with 19 bases in the middle. Germline CDR1 SGHTA, CDR2 FQGNSA. The CDR3 loop reads CASRIRGGGLSYNEQFF. CDR3 bases: TGTGCCAGCAGGATAAGGGGGGGAGGCCTTTCCTACAATGAGCAGTTCTTC.

The chain employs TRBV29-1 and TRBJ1-4; TRBD1 matches 8 bases. CDR3 size: 15 residues. CDR1 and CDR2 (germline): SQVTM, ANQGSEA. V shed 3 bases and J 8 bases; nucleotides not matched to a gene: 11. CDR3 sequence (DNA): TGCAGCGTTGAGCTAGAGGCGGACAGGGCCGAAAAACTGTTTTTT. It codes for CSVELEADRAEKLFF. Filled out from reference TRBV29-1 and TRBJ1-4, the complete variable domain reads SAVISQKPSRDICQRGTSLTIQCQVDSQVTMMFWYRQQPGQSLTLIATANQGSEATYESGFVIDKFPISRPNLTFSTLTVSNMSPEDSSIYLCSVELEADRAEKLFFGSGTQLSVL.

In nucleotides, the CDR3 is TGTGCCAGCAGCCCGGGGACACCTATCAACAATCAGCCCCAGCATTTT. It is translated as CASSPGTPINNQPQHF. V gene TRBV28 combines with J gene TRBJ1-5, with D tentatively TRBD1 (6 bases). V was clipped by 6 bases and J by 3 bases, with 18 bases between them. Looked up from germline, CDR1 is MDHEN and CDR2 is SYDVKM. CDR3 length: 16 amino acids. Supplemented by reference TRBV28 and TRBJ1-5, the full variable domain reads DVKVTQSSRYLVKRTGEKVFLECVQDMDHENMFWYRQDPGLGLRLIYFSYDVKMKEKGDIPEGYSVSREKKERFSLILESASTNQTSMYLCASSPGTPINNQPQHFGDGTRLSIL.

The CDR3: CASSKRQTQETQYF. CDR3 in DNA: TGTGCCAGCAGTAAACGACAGACCCAAGAGACCCAGTACTTC. V usage is TRBV6-5 and J usage is TRBJ2-5, with D possibly TRBD1 on 5 matching bases. Germline V gene data show CDR1 as MNHEY and CDR2 as SVGAGI. Deletions cut 5 bases from V and 1 base from J, with 11 bases between. The CDR3 has 14 residues.

The chain combines TRBV15 with TRBJ2-5; D unclear. The V gene's germline CDR1 is LNHNV and CDR2 YYDKDF (reference sequence). This CDR3 is built from 13 residues. V was clipped by 1 base and J by 5 bases, with 8 bases between them. DNA of the CDR3: TGTGCCACCAGCAGAGGGCCAACGGAGACCCAGTACTTC. Translation gives CATSRGPTETQYF.

The chain carries TRBV28 and TRBJ1-1; D possibly corresponds to TRBD1 (6 bases). The germline V gene encodes CDR1 MDHEN and CDR2 SYDVKM. The CDR3 length is 11 residues. V dropped 4 bases and J dropped 8 bases, with 8 bases sitting between them. The CDR3 nucleotides are TGTGCCAGCAGTTCCGGGACAGAAGCTTTCTTT. As protein: CASSSGTEAFF.

The rearrangement uses TRBV30 and TRBJ2-5, with 10 bases lining up with TRBD2. Germline V gene data show CDR1 as GTSNPN and CDR2 as SVGIG (reference sequence). CDR3 length: 15 amino acids. The V segment lost 2 bases and the J segment 3 bases; nucleotides outside the gene matches: 6. CDR3 protein: CAWSIGTSVEETQYF. The CDR3 bases are TGTGCCTGGAGTATAGGGACTAGCGTGGAAGAGACCCAGTACTTC.

The chain carries TRBV11-2 and TRBJ1-4; maybe TRBD1 (5 bases). There are 15 residues in the CDR3. Germline V CDR1 and CDR2: SGHAT, FQNNGV. Between the trimmed V and J ends, which lost 4 bases and 0 bases, there was a span of 9 bases. The CDR3 loop reads CASSSREATNEKLFF. The DNA for the CDR3 is TGTGCCAGCAGCTCCAGGGAGGCAACTAATGAAAAACTGTTTTTT.

This rearrangement joins TRBV4-1 to TRBJ2-3, with no clear D. V lost 1 base, J lost 0 bases, and 14 bases lay in between. The CDR3 contains 17 residues. Germline assignment: CDR1 MGHRA and CDR2 YSYEKL. The CDR3 reads CASSQGWAPQSTDTQYF. DNA for the CDR3: TGCGCCAGCAGCCAAGGTTGGGCCCCTCAGAGCACAGATACGCAGTATTTT.

In this sample, this clone turned up a few times. The CDR3 is CASSDAGGSYNEQFF. For the CDR3, the DNA is TGTGCCAGCAGTGACGCGGGGGGGTCCTACAATGAGCAGTTCTTC. V usage is TRBV6-4 and J usage is TRBJ2-1; 9 nucleotides line up with TRBD2. The germline gives CDR1 MRHNA, CDR2 SNTAGT. The length of the CDR3 is 15 residues. With V trimmed by 2 bases and J by 1 base, 0 bases remained unmatched.

A few counts support this clone. The chain recombines TRBV18 with TRBJ2-3; D is possibly TRBD1 (5 bases). In germline, CDR1 is KGHSH, CDR2 LQKENI. Trimming removed 6 bases from V and 6 bases from J, with 13 bases in between. The CDR3 is made up of 13 amino acids. CDR3 sequence reads: CASSPTNRDTQYF. The CDR3 nucleotides are TGTGCCAGCTCGCCCACCAACAGGGATACGCAGTATTTT.

The chain has TRBV30 and TRBJ2-2; 8 bases match TRBD1. In germline, CDR1 is GTSNPN, CDR2 SVGIG (reference sequence). The CDR3 spans 14 residues. J lost 3 bases, V lost 2 bases, and 2 bases had no gene match. CDR3 amino acids: CAWSSRGHTGELFF. Written as DNA, the CDR3 is TGTGCCTGGAGTAGCAGGGGGCACACCGGGGAGCTGTTTTTT.

This sequence joins TRBV7-3 and TRBJ2-3, with D possibly TRBD2 on 6 matching bases. V was clipped by 2 bases and J by 2 bases, with 11 bases between them. The CDR3 has 15 residues. Per the germline V gene, CDR1 is SGHTA and CDR2 is FQGTGA. DNA of the CDR3: TGTGCCAGCAGCTTAGCGGGGCAATCCACAGATACGCAGTATTTT. Translation gives CASSLAGQSTDTQYF.

V is TRBV19 and J is TRBJ2-3; a weak D match, TRBD2 (5 bases). The CDR3 totals 15 residues. V shed 6 bases and J shed 3 bases, with 16 bases lying between them. Germline CDR1 and CDR2: LNHDA and SQIVND (reference sequence). The CDR3 DNA reads as TGTGCCAGTAGGGACTCTCGCGGCCCTACAGATACGCAGTATTTT. Protein sequence: CASRDSRGPTDTQYF.

This chain connects TRBV4-1 to TRBJ2-3, with TRBD2 as a possible D gene (5 bases). Per germline, CDR1 MGHRA and CDR2 YSYEKL. The CDR3 runs to 16 residues. Trimming cost V 0 bases and J 2 bases, with 12 bases left between them. CDR3 sequence reads: CASSQDNGVLTDTQYF. In nucleotides, the CDR3 is TGCGCCAGCAGCCAAGATAACGGGGTCCTCACAGATACGCAGTATTTT.

The chain couples TRBV4-2 to TRBJ1-2, with TRBD1 matching over 9 bases. Per the germline V gene, CDR1 is LGHNA and CDR2 is YNFKEQ. The length of the CDR3 is 17 residues. V shed 0 bases, J shed 6 bases, and the junction held 11 bases outside the gene matches. Here the CDR3 DNA reads TGTGCCAGCAGCCAAGAGCTCCGGGACAGGGCACCCGATGGCTACACCTTC. This gives the protein CASSQELRDRAPDGYTF.

The chain joins TRBV14 to TRBJ2-7; 12 bases line up with TRBD2. Germline CDR1 is SGHDN and CDR2 is FVKESK. V was pared by 4 bases and J by 3 bases, with 7 bases of the junction left unmatched. CDR3 length equals 16 residues. DNA of the CDR3: TGTGCCAGCAGCCCTGGGACTAGCGGGTCTTTCTACGAGCAGTACTTC. It translates to CASSPGTSGSFYEQYF.

The V gene is TRBV7-9, the J gene TRBJ2-3, with TRBD2 matching 10 bases. This CDR3 has 14 amino acids. The ends lost 6 bases at V and 5 bases at J; junction bases unmatched: 5. CDR1 is SEHNR, CDR2 FQNEAQ, per germline (reference sequence). CDR3 in amino acids: CASSLAGVEDTQYF. In DNA form, the CDR3 reads TGTGCCAGCAGTCTAGCGGGAGTGGAAGATACGCAGTATTTT.

This clone was seen a handful of times. The CDR3 sequence: CASSLTGGETQYF. DNA for the CDR3: TGTGCCAGCAGCCTGACAGGGGGAGAGACCCAGTACTTC. The chain carries TRBV27 and TRBJ2-5; 9 positions match TRBD1. The CDR3 is made up of 13 amino acids. CDR1 and CDR2 from the germline V gene are MNHEY and SMNVEV (reference sequence). Trimming cost V 6 bases and J 4 bases; bases outside gene matches: 3.